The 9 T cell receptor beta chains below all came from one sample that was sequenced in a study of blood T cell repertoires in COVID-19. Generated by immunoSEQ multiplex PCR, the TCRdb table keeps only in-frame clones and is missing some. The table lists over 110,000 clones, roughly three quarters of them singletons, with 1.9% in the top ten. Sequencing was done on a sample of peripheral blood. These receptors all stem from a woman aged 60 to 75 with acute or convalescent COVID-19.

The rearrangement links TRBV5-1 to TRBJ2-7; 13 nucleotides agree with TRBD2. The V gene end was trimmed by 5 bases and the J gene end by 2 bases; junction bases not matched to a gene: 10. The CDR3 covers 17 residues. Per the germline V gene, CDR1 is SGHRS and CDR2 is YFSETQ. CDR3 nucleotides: TGCGCCAGCAGGGCCGGGACTAGCGGGGCAAAAACCTACGAGCAGTACTTC. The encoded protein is CASRAGTSGAKTYEQYF.

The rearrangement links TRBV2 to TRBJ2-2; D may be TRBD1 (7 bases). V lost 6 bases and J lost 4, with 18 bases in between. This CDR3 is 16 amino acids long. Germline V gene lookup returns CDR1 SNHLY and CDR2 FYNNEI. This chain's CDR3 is CASRFQGGVGTGELFF. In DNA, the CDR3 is TGTGCCAGCAGATTTCAGGGGGGTGTAGGCACCGGGGAGCTGTTTTTT.

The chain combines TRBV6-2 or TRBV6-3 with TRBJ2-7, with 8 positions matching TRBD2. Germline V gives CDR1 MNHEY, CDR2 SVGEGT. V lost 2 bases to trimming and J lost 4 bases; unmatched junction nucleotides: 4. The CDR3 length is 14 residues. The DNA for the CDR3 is TGTGCCAGCAGTTACGGGTCTAGCGGGTACGAGCAGTACTTC. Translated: CASSYGSSGYEQYF.

The CDR3 is CASSQGTSGYYEQYF. Written as DNA, the CDR3 is TGCGCCAGCAGCCAGGGGACTAGCGGGTACTACGAGCAGTACTTC. The chain is built from TRBV4-1 and TRBJ2-7; 12 bases match TRBD2. Germline V CDR1 and CDR2: MGHRA, YSYEKL. The J segment lost 3 bases and the V segment lost 3 bases, leaving 3 bases of the junction unmatched. The CDR3 has 15 residues.

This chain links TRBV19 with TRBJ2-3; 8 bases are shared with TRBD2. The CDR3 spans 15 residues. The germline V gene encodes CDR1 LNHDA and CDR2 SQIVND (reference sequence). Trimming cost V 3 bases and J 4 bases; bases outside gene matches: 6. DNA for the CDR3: TGTGCCAGTAGTATTGCAGGAGCGGGAGCAGATACGCAGTATTTT. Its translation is CASSIAGAGADTQYF.

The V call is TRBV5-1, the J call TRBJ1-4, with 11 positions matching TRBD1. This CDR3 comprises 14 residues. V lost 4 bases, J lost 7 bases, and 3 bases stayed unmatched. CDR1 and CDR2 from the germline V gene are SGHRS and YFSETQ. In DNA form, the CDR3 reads TGCGCCAGCAGCCCAGGGACAGGGGGTGAAAAACTGTTTTTT. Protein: CASSPGTGGEKLFF.

CDR3 in DNA: TGTGCCAGCAGCCCCGACAGGTTAGCTAACTATGGCTACACCTTC. Translating gives CASSPDRLANYGYTF. The chain combines TRBV3-1 (or the pseudogene TRBV3-2) with TRBJ1-2; D is perhaps TRBD1 (6 bases). The V end was cut by 4 bases, the J end by 0 bases, with 12 bases between. Germline V gives CDR1 LGHDT, CDR2 YNNKEL (reference sequence). The CDR3 loop spans 15 amino acids.

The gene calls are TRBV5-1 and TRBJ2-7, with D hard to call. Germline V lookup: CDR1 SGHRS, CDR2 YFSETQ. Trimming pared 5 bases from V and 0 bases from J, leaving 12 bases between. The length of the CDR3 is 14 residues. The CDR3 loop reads CASRPTASSYEQYF. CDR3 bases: TGCGCCAGCAGGCCGACCGCTAGCTCCTACGAGCAGTACTTC.

The CDR3 spells CASRLAGHYEQYF. CDR3 in DNA: TGTGCCAGCAGACTAGCGGGGCACTACGAGCAGTACTTC. This chain uses TRBV12-3 or TRBV12-4 with TRBJ2-7, with 10 bases fitting TRBD2. This CDR3 spans 13 amino acids. V lost 6 bases, J lost 3 bases, and 2 bases stayed unmatched.